The rows below give T cell receptor beta chains drawn from one sample of a study of STAT5B mutations in CD4+ large granular lymphocyte leukemia. Generated by immunoSEQ multiplex PCR, the TCRdb table keeps only in-frame clones and is missing some. Found here are tens of thousands of clones, around 84% of them singletons; the top ten hold around 2.5%. The sample consisted of CD4+ T cells from blood buffy coats. These receptors all come from a human donor in good health. Both conserved end residues are part of each CDR3. D genes are given only for firm matches. Some rows have no size entry. The others give once, few or many, or a class for an expanded clone.

d_gene	v_gene	abundance	j_gene	CDR3nt	CDR3aa
TRBD1	TRBV7-2	-	TRBJ1-6	TGTGCCAGCAAGGGACAGGGGGCTTTATCGTCACCCCTCCACTTT	CASKGQGALSSPLHF
-	TRBV7-9	-	TRBJ2-7	TGTGCCAGCAGCCACCCCGGACGGGAAAGCTCCTACGAGCAGTACTTC	CASSHPGRESSYEQYF
-	TRBV5-5	-	TRBJ1-5	TGTGCCAGCAGCTTGACGTCCCAGGGTAGCAATCAGCCCCAGCATTTT	CASSLTSQGSNQPQHF
-	TRBV28	once	TRBJ2-2	TGTGCCAGCAGTTTGGGACAGAACACCGGGGAGCTGTTTTTT	CASSLGQNTGELFF
-	TRBV29-1	once	TRBJ1-2	TGCAGCGTTGAAAACCTCTGGGACGGATTTTACTATGGCTACACCTTC	CSVENLWDGFYYGYTF
-	TRBV23-1	-	TRBJ1-1	TGCGCCAGCAGTCAAGTAGTGAACACTGAAGCTTTCTTT	CASSQVVNTEAFF
-	TRBV30	-	TRBJ1-1	TGTGCCTGGAGTACGGCATCTGAAGCTTTCTTT	CAWSTASEAFF
-	TRBV27	few	TRBJ1-2	TGTGCCAGCAGTTTAAACGGGTTGGGGTATGGCTACACCTTC	CASSLNGLGYGYTF
TRBD1	TRBV27	-	TRBJ1-1	TGTGCCAGCAGTTCCCAGGGGGCGTACACTGAAGCTTTCTTT	CASSSQGAYTEAFF
-	TRBV7-9	-	TRBJ2-5	TGTGCCAGCAGCCAACTAGTTTCGATAGAGACCCAGTACTTC	CASSQLVSIETQYF
TRBD2	TRBV19	-	TRBJ2-1	TGTGCCAGTAGTATAGATGCTAGCGGCGCGCTTTTCTCCTACAATGAGCAGTTCTTC	CASSIDASGALFSYNEQFF
TRBD1	TRBV11-2	-	TRBJ1-1	TGTGCCAGCAGCCTCTCGGGACAGGGAAACACTGAAGCTTTCTTT	CASSLSGQGNTEAFF
-	TRBV19	-	TRBJ2-1	TGTGCCAGTAGTACGTCAGAAACCTACAATGAGCAGTTCTTC	CASSTSETYNEQFF
-	TRBV28	-	TRBJ1-6	TGTGCCAGCAGTTTATCAGGCAGGGGAAATTCACCCCTCCACTTT	CASSLSGRGNSPLHF
-	TRBV30	-	TRBJ2-1	TGTGCCTGGGAGCACCAGGACATGGTGCAGTTCTTC	CAWEHQDMVQFF
-	TRBV7-2	once	TRBJ2-3	TGTGCCAGCAGCTCGGGGCCCTCATACACAGATACGCAGTATTTT	CASSSGPSYTDTQYF
TRBD1	TRBV7-2	-	TRBJ2-5	TGTGCCAGCAGCTTAGTTACAGGGGTGGGAGAGACCCAGTACTTC	CASSLVTGVGETQYF
-	TRBV28	-	TRBJ2-3	TGTGCCAGCAGTTTATATTCAGATAGCACAGATACGCAGTATTTT	CASSLYSDSTDTQYF
-	TRBV7-7	-	TRBJ2-5	TGTGCCAGCAGCCAAGGGGGAGGGGCACAAGAGACCCAGTACTTC	CASSQGGGAQETQYF
TRBD1	TRBV10-3	-	TRBJ1-5	TGTGCCATCAGTGGGGCAGGGGGGTCGGAGCAGCCCCAGCATTTT	CAISGAGGSEQPQHF
-	TRBV14	-	TRBJ2-2	TGTGCCAGCAGCCAAGTCCGGGCCGGGGAGCTGTTTTTT	CASSQVRAGELFF
-	TRBV30	-	TRBJ2-2	TGTGCCTGGCTGAAACAGGGCAACGCCGGGGAGCTGTTTTTT	CAWLKQGNAGELFF
-	TRBV7-9	few	TRBJ2-6	TGTGCCAGCAGCCTATCGTCTTTTTCTGGGGCCAACGTCCTGACTTTC	CASSLSSFSGANVLTF
TRBD1	TRBV14	-	TRBJ1-2	TGTGCCAGCAGCCCGGGACAGGGGGGCTATGGCTACACCTTC	CASSPGQGGYGYTF
-	TRBV5-4	-	TRBJ1-6	TGTGCCAGCAGCTCGGGCTCCGGGACGTTGAATTCACCCCTCCACTTT	CASSSGSGTLNSPLHF
TRBD1	TRBV12-5	-	TRBJ2-2	TGTGCTAGTGGTTTAGAGGGGGCAGCAACCGGGGAGCTGTTTTTT	CASGLEGAATGELFF
-	TRBV30	few	TRBJ1-4	TGTGCCTGGAGTGCCCGAAATGAAAAACTGTTTTTT	CAWSARNEKLFF
-	TRBV18	-	TRBJ2-7	TGTGCCAGCTCACTAGCCGGGACATCAACCTACGAGCAGTACTTC	CASSLAGTSTYEQYF
-	TRBV7-2	-	TRBJ1-2	TGTGCCAGCAGCTCGCGTTGGGAGGCCTATGGCTACACCTTC	CASSSRWEAYGYTF
-	TRBV27	few	TRBJ2-3	TGTGCCAGCAGTTCCGGGGAAGGGGCAGATACGCAGTATTTT	CASSSGEGADTQYF
TRBD2	TRBV30	-	TRBJ2-2	TGTGCCTGGAGTGCGACTAGCCGCCGGGACACCGGGGAGCTGTTTTTT	CAWSATSRRDTGELFF
-	TRBV27	-	TRBJ2-7	TGTGCCAGCAGTTTATCAAGAGCGGAAGACTACGAGCAGTACTTC	CASSLSRAEDYEQYF
-	TRBV6-1	-	TRBJ1-2	TGTGCCAGCACTACCGGGACTGAGGTTCAAGGCTACACCTTC	CASTTGTEVQGYTF
TRBD1	TRBV7-9	-	TRBJ2-5	TGTGCCAGCGAAGAGCAGGGGGCAAGGGGGACCCAGTACTTC	CASEEQGARGTQYF
-	TRBV11-2	-	TRBJ2-3	TGTGCCAGCAGCTCTTTCACAGATACGCAGTATTTT	CASSSFTDTQYF
-	TRBV19	-	TRBJ1-1	TGTGCCAGTAGGTCGAGGGCCAGGGGCACTGAAGCTTTCTTT	CASRSRARGTEAFF
-	TRBV12-1	-	TRBJ2-7	TGTGCCAGCAGCATTGGGCCGGGGACTTGTTACTACGAGCAGTACTTC	CASSIGPGTCYYEQYF
-	TRBV6-6	-	TRBJ1-2	TGTGCCAGCAGTCCCCTGGACTCTCCCTCCGCCTATGGCTACACCTTC	CASSPLDSPSAYGYTF
-	TRBV5-1	-	TRBJ2-7	TGCGCCAGCAGCTTGGGGAGGGGGCAGATCGACGAGCAGTACTTC	CASSLGRGQIDEQYF
TRBD1	TRBV11-2	-	TRBJ1-1	TGTGCCAGCCGCCGGGGACAGCCCCTAATGAACACTGAAGCTTTCTTT	CASRRGQPLMNTEAFF
-	TRBV6-5	-	TRBJ2-3	TGTGCCAGCAGGGGGACGGCCGATACGCAGTATTTT	CASRGTADTQYF
-	TRBV2	-	TRBJ1-6	TGTGCCAGCAGTGAGCCGCGGAGGGATTCACCCCTCCACTTT	CASSEPRRDSPLHF
-	TRBV7-8	-	TRBJ1-2	TGTGCCAGCAGCTTAGGTAGAACGGGGTCTTATGGCTACACCTTC	CASSLGRTGSYGYTF
-	TRBV15	-	TRBJ2-3	TGTGCCACCAGCAGGGACCGAAATACGCAGTATTTT	CATSRDRNTQYF
-	TRBV27	-	TRBJ2-3	TGTGCCAGCAAAACTCAGGGGCCAGATACGCAGTATTTT	CASKTQGPDTQYF
-	TRBV6-1	-	TRBJ2-1	TGTGCCAGCAGTCTATCTTGGGGCTGGGAGCAGTTCTTC	CASSLSWGWEQFF